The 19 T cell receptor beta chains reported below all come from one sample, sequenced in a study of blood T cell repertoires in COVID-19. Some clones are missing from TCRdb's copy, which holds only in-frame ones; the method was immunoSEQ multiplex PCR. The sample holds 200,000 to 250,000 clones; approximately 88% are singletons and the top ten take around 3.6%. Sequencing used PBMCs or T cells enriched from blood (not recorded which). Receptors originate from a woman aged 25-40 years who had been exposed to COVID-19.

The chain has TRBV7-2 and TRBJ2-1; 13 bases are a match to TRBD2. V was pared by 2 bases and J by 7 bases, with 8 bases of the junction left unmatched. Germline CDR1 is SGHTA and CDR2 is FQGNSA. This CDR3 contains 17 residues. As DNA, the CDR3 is TGTGCCAGCAGCTTATTTCGACTAGCGGGAGGTAAAAATGAGCAGTTCTTC. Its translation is CASSLFRLAGGKNEQFF. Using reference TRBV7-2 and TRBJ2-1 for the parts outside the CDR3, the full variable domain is GAGVSQSPSNKVTEKGKDVELRCDPISGHTALYWYRQSLGQGLEFLIYFQGNSAPDKSGLPSDRFSAERTGGSVSTLTIQRTQQEDSAVYLCASSLFRLAGGKNEQFFGPGTRLTVL.

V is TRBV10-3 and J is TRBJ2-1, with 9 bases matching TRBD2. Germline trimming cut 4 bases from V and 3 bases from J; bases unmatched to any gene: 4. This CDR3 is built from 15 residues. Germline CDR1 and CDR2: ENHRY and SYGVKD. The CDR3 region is CAISGIAGDYNEQFF. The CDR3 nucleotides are TGTGCCATCAGTGGCATAGCGGGAGACTACAATGAGCAGTTCTTC.

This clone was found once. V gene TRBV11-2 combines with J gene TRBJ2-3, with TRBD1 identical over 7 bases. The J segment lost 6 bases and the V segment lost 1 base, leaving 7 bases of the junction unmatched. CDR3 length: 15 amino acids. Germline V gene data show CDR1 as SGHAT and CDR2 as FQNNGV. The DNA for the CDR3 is TGTGCCAGCAGCTTAGTGGCAGGGGGTACGGATACGCAGTATTTT. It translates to CASSLVAGGTDTQYF.

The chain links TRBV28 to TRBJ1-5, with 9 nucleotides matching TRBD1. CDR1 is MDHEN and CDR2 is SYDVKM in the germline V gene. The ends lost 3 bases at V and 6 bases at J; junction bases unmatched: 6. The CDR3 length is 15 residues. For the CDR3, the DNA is TGTGCCAGCAGTTTGCAACAGGGGGCAGGTCAGCCCCAGCATTTT. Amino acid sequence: CASSLQQGAGQPQHF.

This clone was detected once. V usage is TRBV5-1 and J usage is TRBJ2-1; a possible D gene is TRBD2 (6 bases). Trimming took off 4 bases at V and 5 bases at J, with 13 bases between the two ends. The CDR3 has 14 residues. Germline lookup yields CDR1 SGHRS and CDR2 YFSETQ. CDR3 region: CASSDLGGDNEQFF. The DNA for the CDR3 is TGCGCCAGCAGCGACCTTGGCGGGGACAATGAGCAGTTCTTC.

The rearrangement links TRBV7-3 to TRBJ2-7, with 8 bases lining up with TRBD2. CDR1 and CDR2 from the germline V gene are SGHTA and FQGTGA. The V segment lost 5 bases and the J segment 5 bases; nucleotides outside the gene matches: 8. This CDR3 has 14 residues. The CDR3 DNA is TGTGCCAGCAGCCCCAGCGGGAGATCTCACGAGCAGTACTTC. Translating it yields CASSPSGRSHEQYF. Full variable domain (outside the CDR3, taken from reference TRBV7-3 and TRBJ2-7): GAGVSQTPSNKVTEKGKYVELRCDPISGHTALYWYRQSLGQGPEFLIYFQGTGAADDSGLPNDRFFAVRPEGSVSTLKIQRTERGDSAVYLCASSPSGRSHEQYFGPGTRLTVT.

CDR3: CASTGQGFYYGYTF. CDR3 in DNA: TGTGCCAGTACCGGGCAGGGCTTTTACTATGGCTACACCTTC. The genes are TRBV19 and TRBJ1-2; D perhaps matches TRBD1 (5 bases). V lost 7 bases to trimming and J lost 3 bases, with 15 bases between them. The germline V gene has CDR1 LNHDA and CDR2 SQIVND (reference sequence). This CDR3 region has 14 residues.

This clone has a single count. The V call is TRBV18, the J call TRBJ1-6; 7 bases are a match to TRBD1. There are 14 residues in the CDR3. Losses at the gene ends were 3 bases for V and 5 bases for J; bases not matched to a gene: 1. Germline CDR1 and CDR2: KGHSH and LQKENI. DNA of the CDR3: TGTGCCAGCTCACCCGGACAGGATAATTCACCCCTCCACTTT. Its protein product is CASSPGQDNSPLHF.

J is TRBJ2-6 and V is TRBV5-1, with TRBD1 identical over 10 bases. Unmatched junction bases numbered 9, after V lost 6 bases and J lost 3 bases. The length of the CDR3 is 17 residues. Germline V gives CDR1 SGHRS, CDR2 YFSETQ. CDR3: CASTSRQGAYGANVLTF. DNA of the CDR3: TGCGCCAGCACCTCTCGACAGGGGGCTTATGGGGCCAACGTCCTGACTTTC.

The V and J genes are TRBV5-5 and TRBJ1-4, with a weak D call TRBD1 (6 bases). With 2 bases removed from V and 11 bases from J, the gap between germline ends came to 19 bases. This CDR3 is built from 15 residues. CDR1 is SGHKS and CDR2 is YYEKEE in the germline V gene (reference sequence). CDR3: CASSLGDRLSGKLFF. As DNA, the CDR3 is TGTGCCAGCAGCTTAGGTGACAGGCTCTCTGGGAAACTGTTTTTT. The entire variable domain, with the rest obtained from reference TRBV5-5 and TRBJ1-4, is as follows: DAGVTQSPTHLIKTRGQQVTLRCSPISGHKSVSWYQQVLGQGPQFIFQYYEKEERGRGNFPDRFSARQFPNYSSELNVNALLLGDSALYLCASSLGDRLSGKLFFGSGTQLSVL.

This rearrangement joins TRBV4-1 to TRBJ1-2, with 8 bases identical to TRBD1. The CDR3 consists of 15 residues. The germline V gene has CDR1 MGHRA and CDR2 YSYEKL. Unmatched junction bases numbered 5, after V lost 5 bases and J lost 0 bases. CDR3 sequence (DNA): TGCGCCAGCAGCAAGCCGACAGGGGCTAACTATGGCTACACCTTC. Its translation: CASSKPTGANYGYTF.

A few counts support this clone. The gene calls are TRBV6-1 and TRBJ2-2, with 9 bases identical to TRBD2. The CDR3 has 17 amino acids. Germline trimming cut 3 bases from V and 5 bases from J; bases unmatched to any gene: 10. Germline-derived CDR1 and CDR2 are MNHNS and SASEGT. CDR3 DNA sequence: TGTGCCAGCAGTGACCCTATAGCGGGAGCGGGAACCGGGGAGCTGTTTTTT. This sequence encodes CASSDPIAGAGTGELFF.

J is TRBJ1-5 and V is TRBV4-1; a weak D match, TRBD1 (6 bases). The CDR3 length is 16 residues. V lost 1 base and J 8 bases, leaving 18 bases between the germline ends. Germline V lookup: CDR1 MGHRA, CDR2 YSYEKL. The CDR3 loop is CASSQGPGRGMKPQHF. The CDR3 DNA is TGCGCCAGCAGCCAAGGGCCAGGCAGGGGAATGAAGCCCCAGCATTTT.

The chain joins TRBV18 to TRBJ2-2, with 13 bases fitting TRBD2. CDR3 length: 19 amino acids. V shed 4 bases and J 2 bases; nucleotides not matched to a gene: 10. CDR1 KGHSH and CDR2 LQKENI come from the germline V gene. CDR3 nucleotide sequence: TGTGCCAGCTCACGACTTGGGACTAGCGGGGACCTAAACACCGGGGAGCTGTTTTTT. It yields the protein CASSRLGTSGDLNTGELFF.

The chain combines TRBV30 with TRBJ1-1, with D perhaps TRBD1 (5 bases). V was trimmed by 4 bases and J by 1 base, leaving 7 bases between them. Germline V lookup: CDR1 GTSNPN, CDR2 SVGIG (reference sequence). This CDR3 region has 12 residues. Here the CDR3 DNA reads TGTGCCTGGAAGGGGTGGAACACTGAAGCTTTCTTT. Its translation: CAWKGWNTEAFF.

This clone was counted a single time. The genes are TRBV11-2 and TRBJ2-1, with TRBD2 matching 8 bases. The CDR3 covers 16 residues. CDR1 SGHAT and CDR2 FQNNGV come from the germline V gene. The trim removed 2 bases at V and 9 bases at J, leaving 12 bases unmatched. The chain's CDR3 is CASSLITGGPSVEQFF. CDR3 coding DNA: TGTGCCAGCAGCTTAATTACGGGAGGGCCCTCGGTTGAGCAGTTCTTC.

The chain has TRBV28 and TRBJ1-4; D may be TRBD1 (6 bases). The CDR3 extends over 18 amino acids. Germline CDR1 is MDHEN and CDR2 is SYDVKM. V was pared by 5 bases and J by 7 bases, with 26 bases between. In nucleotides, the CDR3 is TGTGCCAGCAGTCCCACCTGGGGACAATGGGAAGGCCCTGAAAAACTGTTTTTT. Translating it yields CASSPTWGQWEGPEKLFF.

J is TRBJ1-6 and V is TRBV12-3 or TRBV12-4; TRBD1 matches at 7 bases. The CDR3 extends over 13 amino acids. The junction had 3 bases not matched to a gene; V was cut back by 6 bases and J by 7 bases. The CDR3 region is CASSRDRNSPLHF. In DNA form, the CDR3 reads TGTGCCAGCAGCCGGGACAGAAATTCACCCCTCCACTTT.

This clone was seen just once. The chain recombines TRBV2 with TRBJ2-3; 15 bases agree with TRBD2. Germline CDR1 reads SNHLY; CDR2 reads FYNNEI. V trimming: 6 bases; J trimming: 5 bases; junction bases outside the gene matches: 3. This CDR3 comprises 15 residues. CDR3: CASSRGLAGGDTQYF. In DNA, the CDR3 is TGTGCCAGCAGCAGGGGACTAGCGGGGGGAGATACGCAGTATTTT.